This TCR beta chain was observed in a study of identical twins. Study-level results: The models gave estimates that fell short of the out-of-frame TCR alpha sharing seen in monozygotic twins.

With no exceptions, donors were healthy Caucasians. cDNA carried unique molecular identifiers, and a universal primer site was added by template switching. TCRdb fed the 5' RACE reads into MiXCR, producing one record per CDR3 protein. The top ten clones hold around 1.9% of a sample with roughly 710,000 distinct CDR3 sequences, around 6.1% of them seen once. Concerning this clonotype: Its antigen is unidentified.

V was pared by 6 bases and J by 9 bases, with 11 bases between. The CDR3 is made up of 12 amino acids. Sequences were obtained from naive T cells sorted from blood. The TCR was taken from a man younger than 30 in good health. The chain has TRBV12-3 or TRBV12-4 and TRBJ2-2, with D uncertain. Here the CDR3 DNA reads TGTGCCAGCAGCCTCCAGGTCCGGGAGCTGTTTTTT. Residues: CASSLQVRELFF.